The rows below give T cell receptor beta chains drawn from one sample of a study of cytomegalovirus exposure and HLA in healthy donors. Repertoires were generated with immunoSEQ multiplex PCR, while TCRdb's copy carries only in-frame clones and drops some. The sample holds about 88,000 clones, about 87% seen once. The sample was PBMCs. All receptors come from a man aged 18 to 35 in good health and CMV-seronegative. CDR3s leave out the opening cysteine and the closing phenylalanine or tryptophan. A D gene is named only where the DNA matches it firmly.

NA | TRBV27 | ASSIDSSSYNSPLH
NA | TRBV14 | ASSQAGLAYNEQF
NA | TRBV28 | ASTGPTGGANVLT
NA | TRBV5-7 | AAQGDNEQF
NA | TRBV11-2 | ASSLSVGKNIQY
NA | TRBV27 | ASSLPSTGGKNIQY
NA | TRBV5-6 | ASSLQASNQPQH
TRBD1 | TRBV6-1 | ASGGETGLIGELF
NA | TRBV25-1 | ASSGLMADTQY
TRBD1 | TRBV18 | ASSPRGTGAEKLF
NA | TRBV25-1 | ASRWAGNTGELF
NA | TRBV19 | ASSSSGRNEQY
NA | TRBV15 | ATSRGGGEGYT
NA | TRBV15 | ATSPRLNTGELF
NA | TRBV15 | ATSRGSGTYSNQPQH
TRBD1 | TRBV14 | ASSQKGARYGYT
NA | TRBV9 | ASSVGVGGDGYT
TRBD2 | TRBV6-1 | ASSELRGLAGSGEQF
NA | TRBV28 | ASSLSGGPDYEQY
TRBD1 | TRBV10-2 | ASSKTGEIYEQY
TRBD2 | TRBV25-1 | ASSPTRTSGSDTQY
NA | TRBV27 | ASSLVPSPGEQY
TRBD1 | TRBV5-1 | ASSLTGADTQY
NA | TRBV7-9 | ATSAGVGQPQH
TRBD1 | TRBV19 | ASSIRTGREGGYT
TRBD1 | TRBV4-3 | ASSQDLSQGAAKNIQY
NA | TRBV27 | ASSLRGSYGNIQY
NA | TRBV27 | ASSWQGTYEQY
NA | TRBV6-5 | ASSYSIDAGANVLT
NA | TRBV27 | ASRGYQDQPQH
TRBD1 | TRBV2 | ASLGQVNQPQH
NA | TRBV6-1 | ASSYSSYEQY
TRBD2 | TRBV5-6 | ASSRLTSGRSTDTQY
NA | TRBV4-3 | ASSLAPAEQETQY
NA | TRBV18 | ASSPQGMNTEAF
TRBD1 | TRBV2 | ARTQGVNSPLH
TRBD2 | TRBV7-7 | ASSLFPPSGSYNEQF
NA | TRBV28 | ASSLTDRSSYNEQF
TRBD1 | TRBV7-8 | ASSFPRDRGKNTDTQY
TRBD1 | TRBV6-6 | ASSNDRAYEQY
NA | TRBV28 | ASSPELGAGDTQY
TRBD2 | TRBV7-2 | ASSPRELAGGRIDTQY
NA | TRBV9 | ASSVARQ
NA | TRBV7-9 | ASSLGAVAEAF
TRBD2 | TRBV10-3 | AISDRETGTSLSSYEQY